The rows below give T cell receptor beta chains drawn from one sample of a study of Graves' ophthalmopathy and Graves' hyperthyroidism. TCRdb passed the multiplex PCR reads through MiXCR, listing each CDR3 protein once. The sample contains about 600,000 distinct CDR3 sequences, about 35% of which appear only once. The sequencing input was peripheral blood or thyroid tissue (not recorded which). Receptors were obtained from an adult man with Graves' hyperthyroidism. CDR3s include the opening cysteine and the closing phenylalanine or tryptophan. The D gene is left open where the match is weak. Expanded clones are given a class, and other clones once, few, many or no size at all.

v_gene: TRBV9
j_gene: TRBJ1-4
abundance: many
d_gene: -
CDR3aa: CASSVAGGDEKLFF
CDR3nt: TGTGCCAGCAGCGTAGCCGGGGGTGATGAAAAACTGTTTTTT

v_gene: TRBV7-9
j_gene: TRBJ1-5
abundance: -
d_gene: TRBD1
CDR3aa: CASSLRDRAPTEHF
CDR3nt: TGTGCCAGCAGCTTAAGGGACAGGGCTCCCACCGAGCATTTT

v_gene: TRBV3-1
j_gene: TRBJ1-2
abundance: few
d_gene: -
CDR3aa: CASSQEGLQGGYGYTF
CDR3nt: TGTGCCAGCAGCCAAGAAGGACTACAGGGCGGCTATGGCTACACCTTC

v_gene: TRBV6-7
j_gene: TRBJ2-2
abundance: few
d_gene: -
CDR3aa: CASSYRGLRITGELFF
CDR3nt: TGTGCCAGCAGTTACAGGGGACTGCGAATCACCGGGGAGCTGTTTTTT

v_gene: TRBV2
j_gene: TRBJ1-1
abundance: -
d_gene: -
CDR3aa: CASSEGRLSRAFF
CDR3nt: TGTGCCAGCAGCGAGGGCAGGTTGAGCCGAGCTTTCTTT

v_gene: TRBV5-8
j_gene: TRBJ1-2
abundance: many
d_gene: -
CDR3aa: CASSSDSLRDGYTF
CDR3nt: TGTGCCAGCAGCTCGGACAGCTTAAGAGATGGCTACACCTTC

v_gene: TRBV9
j_gene: TRBJ2-7
abundance: few
d_gene: TRBD2
CDR3aa: CASSVGSSGGDYEQYF
CDR3nt: TGTGCCAGCAGCGTAGGCTCTAGCGGGGGGGACTACGAGCAGTACTTC

v_gene: TRBV2
j_gene: TRBJ1-6
abundance: many
d_gene: -
CDR3aa: CASRPESSYNSPLHF
CDR3nt: TGTGCCAGCAGGCCAGAGAGCTCCTATAATTCACCCCTCCACTTT

v_gene: TRBV5-1
j_gene: TRBJ2-6
abundance: -
d_gene: -
CDR3aa: CASSPGMSGFTSGANVLTF
CDR3nt: TGCGCCAGCAGTCCGGGGATGTCAGGGTTCACCTCTGGGGCCAACGTCCTGACTTTC

v_gene: TRBV2
j_gene: TRBJ2-4
abundance: once
d_gene: -
CDR3aa: CASSVQGYGLEAKNIQYF
CDR3nt: TGTGCCAGCAGTGTACAGGGGTACGGACTAGAAGCCAAAAACATTCAGTACTTC

v_gene: TRBV7-9
j_gene: TRBJ1-1
abundance: many
d_gene: TRBD1
CDR3aa: CASNLGTGGPGGTEAFF
CDR3nt: TGTGCCAGCAACCTCGGGACAGGGGGCCCCGGAGGGACTGAAGCTTTCTTT

v_gene: TRBV7-6
j_gene: TRBJ2-2
abundance: many
d_gene: -
CDR3aa: CASSDLVGGHTGELFF
CDR3nt: TGTGCCAGCAGCGACCTCGTAGGGGGACACACCGGGGAGCTGTTTTTT

v_gene: TRBV3-1
j_gene: TRBJ1-5
abundance: -
d_gene: -
CDR3aa: CASSQDLRDQPQHF
CDR3nt: TGTGCCAGCAGCCAAGATCTGAGAGATCAGCCCCAGCATTTT

v_gene: TRBV7-9
j_gene: TRBJ2-7
abundance: many
d_gene: -
CDR3aa: CASSYENSYEQYF
CDR3nt: TGTGCCAGCAGCTACGAGAACTCCTACGAGCAGTACTTC

v_gene: TRBV7-9
j_gene: TRBJ1-1
abundance: many
d_gene: -
CDR3aa: CASSLRAMNTEAFF
CDR3nt: TGTGCCAGCAGCTTACGGGCGATGAACACTGAAGCTTTCTTT

v_gene: TRBV20-1
j_gene: TRBJ2-1
abundance: -
d_gene: -
CDR3aa: CSARAAETPYNEQFF
CDR3nt: TGCAGTGCTAGAGCGGCAGAGACCCCCTACAATGAGCAGTTCTTC

v_gene: TRBV12-3/TRBV12-4
j_gene: TRBJ1-4
abundance: many
d_gene: -
CDR3aa: CASSLGGTVNEKLFF
CDR3nt: TGTGCCAGCAGTTTAGGCGGGACGGTAAATGAAAAACTGTTTTTT

v_gene: TRBV19
j_gene: TRBJ1-1
abundance: many
d_gene: -
CDR3aa: CASSIEGFTEAFF
CDR3nt: TGTGCCAGTAGTATAGAGGGGTTCACTGAAGCTTTCTTT

v_gene: TRBV6-5
j_gene: TRBJ1-2
abundance: many
d_gene: TRBD1
CDR3aa: CASSLQRDSLHGYTF
CDR3nt: TGTGCCAGCAGTCTACAAAGGGACAGTTTGCATGGCTACACCTTC

v_gene: TRBV20-1
j_gene: TRBJ2-5
abundance: -
d_gene: TRBD2
CDR3aa: CSAASAGGARETQYF
CDR3nt: TGCAGTGCTGCCAGCGCGGGGGGCGCGAGGGAGACCCAGTACTTC

v_gene: TRBV10-3
j_gene: TRBJ2-3
abundance: many
d_gene: -
CDR3aa: CATGRETQYF
CDR3nt: TGTGCCACCGGCAGGGAGACGCAGTATTTT

v_gene: TRBV11-2
j_gene: TRBJ1-2
abundance: many
d_gene: TRBD1
CDR3aa: CASIPGPDRGYGYTF
CDR3nt: TGTGCCAGCATCCCGGGCCCGGACAGGGGCTATGGCTACACCTTC

v_gene: TRBV29-1
j_gene: TRBJ2-2
abundance: many
d_gene: TRBD1
CDR3aa: CSVGQGGNTGELFF
CDR3nt: TGCAGCGTTGGACAGGGTGGGAACACCGGGGAGCTGTTTTTT

v_gene: TRBV7-9
j_gene: TRBJ2-6
abundance: -
d_gene: TRBD1
CDR3aa: CASSLGIFGTGTSGANVLTF
CDR3nt: TGTGCCAGCAGCTTAGGAATCTTCGGGACAGGGACCTCTGGGGCCAACGTCCTGACTTTC

v_gene: TRBV7-2
j_gene: TRBJ2-2
abundance: many
d_gene: TRBD1
CDR3aa: CASSTSGGWNTGELFF
CDR3nt: TGTGCCAGCAGCACCTCAGGGGGCTGGAACACCGGGGAGCTGTTTTTT

v_gene: TRBV29-1
j_gene: TRBJ1-1
abundance: many
d_gene: TRBD1
CDR3aa: CSVGMDRVSYTEAFF
CDR3nt: TGCAGCGTCGGGATGGACAGGGTATCGTACACTGAAGCTTTCTTT

v_gene: TRBV7-6
j_gene: TRBJ1-6
abundance: -
d_gene: -
CDR3aa: CASSSDTGNSPLHF
CDR3nt: TGTGCCAGCAGCTCAGATACAGGGAATTCACCCCTCCACTTT

v_gene: TRBV7-3
j_gene: TRBJ2-6
abundance: many
d_gene: -
CDR3aa: CASSLTGANVLTF
CDR3nt: TGTGCCAGCAGCTTAACTGGGGCCAACGTCCTGACTTTC

v_gene: TRBV12-3/TRBV12-4
j_gene: TRBJ2-7
abundance: many
d_gene: -
CDR3aa: CASSLRGGGLGVVQYF
CDR3nt: TGTGCCAGCAGTTTAAGGGGTGGAGGGCTAGGTGTTGTGCAGTACTTC

v_gene: TRBV20-1
j_gene: TRBJ1-5
abundance: many
d_gene: -
CDR3aa: CSARAVLIRSNQPQHF
CDR3nt: TGCAGTGCTAGAGCCGTGCTCATCCGTAGCAATCAGCCCCAGCATTTT

v_gene: TRBV25-1
j_gene: TRBJ2-7
abundance: few
d_gene: -
CDR3aa: CASSEGGATYEQYF
CDR3nt: TGTGCCAGCAGTGAGGGGGGCGCAACCTACGAGCAGTACTTC

v_gene: TRBV25-1
j_gene: TRBJ2-7
abundance: -
d_gene: TRBD2
CDR3aa: CASSASPLAGSYEQYF
CDR3nt: TGTGCCAGCAGTGCTAGCCCACTAGCGGGGTCCTACGAGCAGTACTTC

v_gene: TRBV6-5
j_gene: TRBJ1-1
abundance: few
d_gene: -
CDR3aa: CASSVDGIRPNTEAFF
CDR3nt: TGTGCCAGCAGTGTAGATGGGATTCGGCCGAACACTGAAGCTTTCTTT

v_gene: TRBV6-5
j_gene: TRBJ1-5
abundance: -
d_gene: -
CDR3aa: CASRGRGGGSNQPQHF
CDR3nt: TGTGCCAGCAGGGGCCGAGGGGGTGGAAGCAATCAGCCCCAGCATTTT

v_gene: TRBV6-1
j_gene: TRBJ1-4
abundance: few
d_gene: TRBD1
CDR3aa: CASSLRDSEKLFF
CDR3nt: TGTGCCAGCAGTCTTCGGGACAGTGAAAAACTGTTTTTT

v_gene: TRBV4-2
j_gene: TRBJ1-1
abundance: many
d_gene: TRBD1
CDR3aa: CASSQEGDSFMNTEAFF
CDR3nt: TGTGCCAGCAGCCAAGAAGGGGACAGTTTCATGAACACTGAAGCTTTCTTT

v_gene: TRBV7-8
j_gene: TRBJ2-7
abundance: -
d_gene: -
CDR3aa: CASSLGPARARGGEQYF
CDR3nt: TGTGCCAGCAGCTTAGGGCCGGCCCGGGCGAGGGGCGGCGAGCAGTACTTC

v_gene: TRBV5-8
j_gene: TRBJ2-5
abundance: few
d_gene: -
CDR3aa: CASSLEATPQETQYF
CDR3nt: TGTGCCAGCAGCTTGGAGGCGACACCCCAAGAGACCCAGTACTTC

v_gene: TRBV10-3
j_gene: TRBJ2-7
abundance: -
d_gene: -
CDR3aa: CAIRETYEQYF
CDR3nt: TGTGCCATCAGGGAGACCTACGAGCAGTACTTC

v_gene: TRBV28
j_gene: TRBJ2-7
abundance: -
d_gene: TRBD2
CDR3aa: CASRGLAGAYEQYF
CDR3nt: TGTGCCAGCAGGGGACTAGCGGGGGCCTACGAGCAGTACTTC

v_gene: TRBV20-1
j_gene: TRBJ1-1
abundance: -
d_gene: -
CDR3aa: CSAKGGGARPIEAFF
CDR3nt: TGCAGTGCTAAGGGGGGGGGGGCCCGGCCCATTGAAGCTTTCTTT

v_gene: TRBV12-3/TRBV12-4
j_gene: TRBJ1-1
abundance: many
d_gene: -
CDR3aa: CASSLRRGGEAFF
CDR3nt: TGTGCCAGCAGTCTACGAAGGGGGGGTGAAGCTTTCTTT

v_gene: TRBV7-2
j_gene: TRBJ2-7
abundance: many
d_gene: TRBD2
CDR3aa: CASSSREESYEQYF
CDR3nt: TGTGCCAGCAGCTCCCGGGAGGAGTCCTACGAGCAGTACTTC

v_gene: TRBV5-1
j_gene: TRBJ2-1
abundance: -
d_gene: TRBD2
CDR3aa: CASSLVLAGGGEQFF
CDR3nt: TGCGCCAGCAGCTTGGTGCTAGCGGGGGGGGGTGAGCAGTTCTTC

v_gene: TRBV6-5
j_gene: TRBJ1-3
abundance: few
d_gene: -
CDR3aa: CASRRRDWAGNTIYF
CDR3nt: TGTGCCAGCAGACGCCGGGACTGGGCTGGAAACACCATATATTTT

v_gene: TRBV5-8
j_gene: TRBJ1-5
abundance: many
d_gene: -
CDR3aa: CASSRAFNQPQHF
CDR3nt: TGTGCCAGCAGCCGGGCCTTCAATCAGCCCCAGCATTTT

v_gene: TRBV2
j_gene: TRBJ1-4
abundance: -
d_gene: -
CDR3aa: CASSETGRGSAKLFF
CDR3nt: TGTGCCAGCAGTGAAACTGGCAGGGGATCGGCAAAACTGTTTTTT

v_gene: TRBV7-6
j_gene: TRBJ1-1
abundance: many
d_gene: -
CDR3aa: CASSFRVDTEAFF
CDR3nt: TGTGCCAGCAGCTTCAGGGTGGACACTGAAGCTTTCTTT

v_gene: TRBV27
j_gene: TRBJ2-5
abundance: -
d_gene: TRBD2
CDR3aa: CASSLSTSGANTQYF
CDR3nt: TGTGCCAGCAGTTTATCGACTAGCGGGGCGAATACCCAGTACTTC

v_gene: TRBV29-1
j_gene: TRBJ2-7
abundance: few
d_gene: TRBD2
CDR3aa: CSSWGGTTSYEQYF
CDR3nt: TGCAGCAGTTGGGGAGGGACTACCTCCTACGAGCAGTACTTC

v_gene: TRBV19
j_gene: TRBJ1-1
abundance: -
d_gene: -
CDR3aa: CASARRGSMNTEAFF
CDR3nt: TGTGCCAGTGCTAGGCGGGGCAGCATGAACACTGAAGCTTTCTTT

v_gene: TRBV3-1
j_gene: TRBJ1-1
abundance: few
d_gene: -
CDR3aa: CASSQRLTGAHTEAFF
CDR3nt: TGTGCCAGCAGCCAGAGGTTGACAGGCGCCCACACTGAAGCTTTCTTT

v_gene: TRBV9
j_gene: TRBJ1-1
abundance: few
d_gene: -
CDR3aa: CASSAHLDANTEAFF
CDR3nt: TGTGCCAGCAGCGCCCACCTCGACGCCAACACTGAAGCTTTCTTT

v_gene: TRBV29-1
j_gene: TRBJ1-6
abundance: few
d_gene: TRBD1
CDR3aa: CSARQGAGSPLHF
CDR3nt: TGCAGTGCTAGACAGGGGGCTGGATCACCCCTCCACTTT

v_gene: TRBV20-1
j_gene: TRBJ1-2
abundance: many
d_gene: -
CDR3aa: CSARDGPYGYTF
CDR3nt: TGCAGTGCTAGAGATGGCCCCTATGGCTACACCTTC

v_gene: TRBV4-1
j_gene: TRBJ2-7
abundance: -
d_gene: -
CDR3aa: CASSQVRGGYEQYF
CDR3nt: TGCGCCAGCAGCCAAGTACGAGGGGGCTACGAGCAGTACTTC

v_gene: TRBV29-1
j_gene: TRBJ1-2
abundance: many
d_gene: -
CDR3aa: CSPGRSGGNGYTF
CDR3nt: TGCAGCCCAGGGAGGAGCGGTGGGAACGGCTACACCTTC

v_gene: TRBV5-4
j_gene: TRBJ2-7
abundance: many
d_gene: -
CDR3aa: CASSSNAGQYEQYF
CDR3nt: TGTGCCAGCAGCTCGAACGCAGGGCAGTACGAGCAGTACTTC

v_gene: TRBV5-1
j_gene: TRBJ2-7
abundance: many
d_gene: TRBD1
CDR3aa: CASSTGATYEQYF
CDR3nt: TGCGCCAGTTCCACAGGGGCGACCTACGAGCAGTACTTC

v_gene: TRBV4-1
j_gene: TRBJ1-2
abundance: many
d_gene: TRBD1
CDR3aa: CASSQVTGGIDGYTF
CDR3nt: TGCGCCAGCAGCCAGGTGACAGGGGGCATCGATGGCTACACCTTC